This T cell receptor (beta chain) was sequenced during a study of control samples from healthy donors and cancer patients. Trimming stripped 0 bases from V and 1 base from J, with 9 bases between. CDR1 MNHEY and CDR2 SVGAGI come from the germline V gene. The CDR3 has 15 residues. Assay: immunoSEQ multiplex PCR; the TCRdb copy retains only in-frame clones and omits some. The sample has tens of thousands of clones; around 87% are singletons. This TCR derives from a man aged 45-65 years in good health. The rearrangement uses TRBV6-5 and TRBJ1-1; D remains ambiguous. Sequencing was done on a sample of blood. This chain's CDR3 is CASSYSMAANTEAFF. CDR3 nucleotides: TGTGCCAGCAGTTACTCGATGGCGGCGAACACTGAAGCTTTCTTT.